The 19 T cell receptor beta chains reported below all come from one sample, sequenced in a study of blood T cell repertoires in COVID-19. Method: immunoSEQ multiplex PCR; TCRdb's copy keeps in-frame clones and lacks some. The sample yields 55,000 to 70,000 clones, about three quarters seen once. Sequenced material: peripheral blood. The receptors shown here come from an older man with acute or convalescent COVID-19.

The rearrangement uses TRBV2 and TRBJ2-1; D call uncertain. CDR1 is SNHLY, CDR2 FYNNEI, per germline. With 6 bases removed from V and 8 bases from J, the gap between germline ends came to 11 bases. The CDR3 extends over 12 amino acids. CDR3 region: CASRRSGYEQFF. In nucleotides, the CDR3 is TGTGCCAGCAGGAGGTCCGGGTATGAGCAGTTCTTC.

This clone was recorded once. The chain joins TRBV3-1 (or the pseudogene TRBV3-2) to TRBJ2-2; 9 nucleotides agree with TRBD2. This CDR3 spans 16 amino acids. The V gene end was trimmed by 1 base and the J gene end by 2 bases; junction bases not matched to a gene: 2. Germline assignment: CDR1 LGHDT and CDR2 YNNKEL (reference sequence). This CDR3 is CASSQGLAGNTGELFF. The CDR3 DNA sequence: TGTGCCAGCAGCCAAGGGCTAGCGGGAAACACCGGGGAGCTGTTTTTT.

The chain joins TRBV10-3 to TRBJ1-1; D is uncertain. Germline CDR1 ENHRY, CDR2 SYGVKD. The V gene lost 0 bases and the J gene lost 8 bases, with 7 bases spanning the gap. CDR3 length equals 12 residues. In DNA form, the CDR3 reads TGTGCCATCAGTGAGTCGCGGGAGGAAGCTTTCTTT. Protein sequence: CAISESREEAFF.

This sequence joins TRBV27 and TRBJ2-5; maybe TRBD2 (6 bases). Per germline, CDR1 MNHEY and CDR2 SMNVEV (reference sequence). V lost 8 bases and J 5 bases, leaving 21 bases between the germline ends. The CDR3 is 15 residues long. CDR3 in amino acids: CASGRSVGAGETQYF. CDR3 nucleotide sequence: TGTGCCAGCGGGAGGTCGGTCGGGGCGGGGGAGACCCAGTACTTC.

J is TRBJ2-7 and V is TRBV7-9, with a tentative D call TRBD1 (5 bases). This CDR3 contains 15 residues. The germline CDR1 and CDR2 sequences are SEHNR and FQNEAQ (reference sequence). Trimming pared 5 bases from V and 2 bases from J, leaving 16 bases between. CDR3 sequence (DNA): TGTGCCAGCAGCCCGAGGCGGACGGACACCTACGAGCAGTACTTC. It is translated as CASSPRRTDTYEQYF. The variable domain in full, completed from reference TRBV7-9 and TRBJ2-7, reads DTGVSQNPRHKITKRGQNVTFRCDPISEHNRLYWYRQTLGQGPEFLTYFQNEAQLEKSRLLSDRFSAERPKGSFSTLEIQRTEQGDSAMYLCASSPRRTDTYEQYFGPGTRLTVT.

The chain combines TRBV19 with TRBJ2-1, with a weak D call TRBD2 (6 bases). The CDR3 totals 14 residues. CDR1 LNHDA and CDR2 SQIVND come from the germline V gene (reference sequence). The V gene lost 4 bases and the J gene lost 5 bases, with 12 bases spanning the gap. The CDR3 bases are TGTGCCAGTAGTAAGGGAGGACTGGACAATGAGCAGTTCTTC. Its protein product is CASSKGGLDNEQFF.

J is TRBJ1-2 and V is TRBV4-3, with D unclear. V gave up 0 bases and J gave up 7 bases, with 12 bases separating them. Germline V gives CDR1 LGHNA, CDR2 YSLEER. CDR3 length: 14 amino acids. CDR3 DNA: TGCGCCAGCAGCCAAGAAGCCGCATACGGTGGCTACACCTTC. This translates into CASSQEAAYGGYTF.

J is TRBJ2-3 and V is TRBV5-1, with 7 bases lining up with TRBD2. Germline lookup yields CDR1 SGHRS and CDR2 YFSETQ. The CDR3 runs to 17 residues. V was clipped by 2 bases and J by 4 bases; unmatched bases: 13. The CDR3 DNA reads TGCGCCAGCAGCTTCGACAGCGGCGGGAGTTGGGCAGATACGCAGTATTTT. Translated, it gives CASSFDSGGSWADTQYF.

CDR3 bases: TGTGCCAGCAGCTTAGTGATAGGGGAGGACGAAAAACTGTTTTTT. Translating gives CASSLVIGEDEKLFF. This sequence joins TRBV7-9 and TRBJ1-4, with D possibly matching TRBD1 (5 bases). Trimming cost V 1 base and J 8 bases, with 14 bases left between them. CDR3 length equals 15 residues. Germline assignment: CDR1 SEHNR and CDR2 FQNEAQ (reference sequence).

The chain joins TRBV7-2 to TRBJ1-5; D remains ambiguous. The CDR3 totals 13 residues. Germline V gene lookup returns CDR1 SGHTA and CDR2 FQGNSA. The V gene lost 4 bases and the J gene lost 6 bases, with 10 bases spanning the gap. The CDR3 is CASSYVEAQPQHF. In DNA, the CDR3 is TGTGCCAGCAGCTACGTAGAGGCTCAGCCCCAGCATTTT.

The chain links TRBV4-3 to TRBJ2-1; D is possibly TRBD2 (6 bases). Germline-derived CDR1 and CDR2 are LGHNA and YSLEER. The ends were cut back, 0 bases at V and 12 bases at J, with 12 bases in the middle. The CDR3 has 13 residues. The CDR3 DNA sequence: TGCGCCAGCAGCCAAGATCGGTGGGACTTGCAGTTCTTC. The encoded protein is CASSQDRWDLQFF.

The chain carries TRBV25-1 and TRBJ1-2, with D tentatively TRBD1 (5 bases). V lost 2 bases and J lost 4, with 11 bases in between. CDR3 length: 14 amino acids. Germline V gives CDR1 MGHDK, CDR2 SYGVNS. Here the CDR3 DNA reads TGTGCCAGCAGTGAAGATTCGGGGGTCTATGGCTACACCTTC. The encoded protein is CASSEDSGVYGYTF.

This chain connects TRBV24-1 to TRBJ2-3; TRBD1 aligns across 7 bases. V shed 4 bases, J shed 4 bases, and the junction held 4 bases outside the gene matches. Germline V gives CDR1 KGHDR, CDR2 SFDVKD. There are 14 residues in the CDR3. CDR3 coding DNA: TGTGCCACCAGTGAAGGGGGCATAGCAGATACGCAGTATTTT. Translating gives CATSEGGIADTQYF.

As concerns this clone: The sample holds other DNA sequences that translate to the same CDR3. V is TRBV9 and J is TRBJ2-5; D is possibly TRBD1 (5 bases). The CDR3 is 13 residues long. Germline V gene lookup returns CDR1 SGDLS and CDR2 YYNGEE. Trimming cost V 5 bases and J 4 bases, with 12 bases left between them. Here the CDR3 DNA reads TGTGCCAGCAGTCTACGACAGCTAGAGACCCAGTACTTC. Its protein is CASSLRQLETQYF.

The chain joins TRBV29-1 to TRBJ2-7, with 7 bases fitting TRBD2. The germline V gene has CDR1 SQVTM and CDR2 ANQGSEA. The CDR3 has 15 amino acids. V lost 0 bases, J lost 3 bases, and 8 bases stayed unmatched. In DNA form, the CDR3 reads TGCAGCGTTGAAGATGCGGGAGACCCCCACTACGAGCAGTACTTC. This gives the protein CSVEDAGDPHYEQYF.

The chain couples TRBV7-2 to TRBJ1-5; 8 bases are shared with TRBD1. The CDR3 has 14 residues. Germline V gene lookup returns CDR1 SGHTA and CDR2 FQGNSA. After removal of 7 bases from V and 5 bases from J, the junction contained 7 bases not matched to a gene. CDR3 residues: CASTGTGSDQPQHF. In nucleotides, the CDR3 is TGTGCCAGCACCGGGACAGGATCGGATCAGCCCCAGCATTTT.

The chain links TRBV7-2 to TRBJ2-7; TRBD1 aligns across 7 bases. The J segment lost 3 bases and the V segment lost 4 bases, leaving 6 bases of the junction unmatched. Germline V gene lookup returns CDR1 SGHTA and CDR2 FQGNSA. The CDR3 spans 14 residues. CDR3 region: CASSSQGQFYEQYF. The CDR3 nucleotides are TGTGCCAGCAGCTCTCAGGGACAGTTCTACGAGCAGTACTTC.

The CDR3 nucleotides are TGTGCCAGTAGTATGGGACTAGCGCCTACCTACGAGCAGTACTTC. It encodes CASSMGLAPTYEQYF. The chain joins TRBV19 to TRBJ2-7; TRBD2 matches at 10 bases. The ends lost 3 bases at V and 2 bases at J; junction bases unmatched: 4. The CDR3 has 15 amino acids. In germline, CDR1 is LNHDA, CDR2 SQIVND (reference sequence).

The chain carries TRBV7-8 and TRBJ1-3; TRBD1 matches at 7 bases. Germline CDR1 SGHVS, CDR2 FQNEAQ. The CDR3 covers 16 residues. J was trimmed by 7 bases and V by 5 bases; bases with no gene match: 14. The CDR3 DNA reads TGTGCCAGCAGCCCTACACCGACAGGGTTCCAGAACACCATATATTTT. Translation gives CASSPTPTGFQNTIYF.